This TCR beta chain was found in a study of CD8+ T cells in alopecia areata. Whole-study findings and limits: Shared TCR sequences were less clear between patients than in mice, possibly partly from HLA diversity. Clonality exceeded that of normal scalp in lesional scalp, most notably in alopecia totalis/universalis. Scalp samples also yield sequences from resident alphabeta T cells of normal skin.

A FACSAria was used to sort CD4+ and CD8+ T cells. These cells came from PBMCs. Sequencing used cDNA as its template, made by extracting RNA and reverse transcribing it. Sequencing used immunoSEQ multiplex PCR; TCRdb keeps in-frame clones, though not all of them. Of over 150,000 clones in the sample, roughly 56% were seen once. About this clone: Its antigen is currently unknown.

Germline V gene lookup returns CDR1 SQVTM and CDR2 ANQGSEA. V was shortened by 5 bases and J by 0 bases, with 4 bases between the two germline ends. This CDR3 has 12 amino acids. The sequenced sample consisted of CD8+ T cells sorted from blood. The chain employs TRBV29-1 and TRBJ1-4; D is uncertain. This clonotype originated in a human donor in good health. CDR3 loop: CSVWATNEKLFF. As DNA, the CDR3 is TGCAGCGTTTGGGCAACTAATGAAAAACTGTTTTTT.